The 11 T cell receptor beta chains presented below share a single source sample, sequenced in a study of blood T cells in healthy people across ages. A second PCR, run for roughly 7 to 11 cycles, used a sample-barcoded 5' primer plus a J-beta primer mix. TCRdb re-called the 5' RACE reads through MiXCR, storing one row per CDR3 protein. The table shows roughly 1.7 million distinct CDR3 sequences, with about 35% occurring only once. The sequenced material came from blood. The source is a woman in her twenties or thirties in good health.

The rearrangement links TRBV20-1 to TRBJ2-7; 10 bases are a match to TRBD1. The V segment lost 2 bases and the J segment 5 bases; nucleotides outside the gene matches: 18. Germline assignment: CDR1 DFQATT and CDR2 SNEGSKA (reference sequence). The CDR3 runs 18 residues. The CDR3 DNA follows: TGCAGTGCTAGATCTCGGGACAGGGGAGGGTTGGCTCGGGACGAGCAGTACTTC. This translates into CSARSRDRGGLARDEQYF.

This clonotype was detected only a few times. The V gene is TRBV7-8, the J gene TRBJ2-7, with a weak D call TRBD1 (5 bases). Per germline, CDR1 SGHVS and CDR2 FQNEAQ. V was clipped by 1 base and J by 5 bases, with 12 bases between them. There are 14 residues in the CDR3. The CDR3 sequence is CASSLGPGYDEQYF. CDR3 DNA: TGTGCCAGCAGCTTAGGTCCAGGGTACGACGAGCAGTACTTC.

This chain uses TRBV6-5 with TRBJ1-2, with a tentative D call TRBD1 (6 bases). Germline loops: CDR1 MNHEY, CDR2 SVGAGI. The CDR3 totals 15 residues. V dropped 7 bases and J dropped 8 bases, with 23 bases sitting between them. CDR3 sequence: CASTAIREGERGYTF. CDR3 coding DNA: TGTGCCAGCACTGCCATAAGGGAGGGGGAGAGGGGCTACACCTTC.

The chain is built from TRBV28 and TRBJ2-3; 14 nucleotides agree with TRBD2. CDR1 MDHEN and CDR2 SYDVKM come from the germline V gene. This CDR3 is 16 amino acids long. Losses at the gene ends were 6 bases for V and 4 bases for J; bases not matched to a gene: 6. DNA of the CDR3: TGTGCCAGCAGGAAGACTAGCGGGAGGGGGTCAGATACGCAGTATTTT. Its protein is CASRKTSGRGSDTQYF.

This clonotype turned up a few times. CDR3: CAIGQGGPYEQYF. The DNA of the CDR3 is TGTGCCATCGGTCAGGGCGGACCCTACGAGCAGTACTTC. V gene TRBV6-1 combines with J gene TRBJ2-7; D is perhaps TRBD1 (5 bases). The CDR3 runs 13 residues. Per germline, CDR1 MNHNS and CDR2 SASEGT. Trimming removed 10 bases at V and 2 bases at J, with 15 bases between.

A remark on this clonotype: The germline gene is not matched at one end of the junction; a read error may be the cause. The chain couples TRBV12-3 or TRBV12-4 to TRBJ2-5; D unclear. The DNA end is more similar to TRBJ2-7, so the J call may be wrong. The CDR3 consists of 15 residues. CDR3 region: CAGSPRRRASYEQYF. CDR3 coding DNA: TGTGCCGGCAGTCCCCGACGGCGCGCGTCATACGAGCAGTACTTC.

The chain joins TRBV6-4 to TRBJ2-1, with TRBD2 identical over 10 bases. The CDR3 extends over 17 amino acids. V trimming: 0 bases; J trimming: 2 bases; junction bases outside the gene matches: 4. CDR1 and CDR2 (germline): MRHNA, SNTAGT. CDR3 sequence (DNA): TGTGCCAGCAGTGACTCGTATGGGACTAGCGCCTACAATGAGCAGTTCTTC. It codes for CASSDSYGTSAYNEQFF.

The chain combines TRBV29-1 with TRBJ1-1; D is unresolved. This CDR3 is 14 amino acids long. Trimming removed 3 bases at V and 0 bases at J, with 11 bases between. The germline V gene has CDR1 SQVTM and CDR2 ANQGSEA. In DNA form, the CDR3 reads TGCAGCGTTGAGGTCCAACTCATGAACACTGAAGCTTTCTTT. This gives the protein CSVEVQLMNTEAFF.

This clonotype was seen once. The chain carries TRBV20-1 and TRBJ1-5, with 9 bases identical to TRBD1. Per germline, CDR1 DFQATT and CDR2 SNEGSKA (reference sequence). This CDR3 comprises 13 residues. With V trimmed by 5 bases and J by 3 bases, 2 bases remained unmatched. In DNA, the CDR3 is TGCAGTGCTTGGACAGGGGACAATCAGCCCCAGCATTTT. Translated: CSAWTGDNQPQHF.

This clonotype was picked up a small number of times. The chain employs TRBV9 and TRBJ2-1, with 8 nucleotides matching TRBD1. With 7 bases clipped from V and 4 bases from J, the junction kept 10 bases outside the gene matches. The CDR3 is 15 residues long. Germline values: CDR1 SGDLS, CDR2 YYNGEE. CDR3 amino acids: CASGNVDRGYNEQFF. CDR3 sequence (DNA): TGTGCCAGCGGCAACGTTGACAGGGGATACAATGAGCAGTTCTTC. The whole variable domain, remainder taken from reference TRBV9 and TRBJ2-1, is DSGVTQTPKHLITATGQRVTLRCSPRSGDLSVYWYQQSLDQGLQFLIQYYNGEERAKGNILERFSAQQFPDLHSELNLSSLELGDSALYFCASGNVDRGYNEQFFGPGTRLTVL.

This clonotype was seen only once. V usage is TRBV5-1 and J usage is TRBJ1-2, with 10 bases matching TRBD1. V lost 4 bases, J lost 8 bases, and 14 bases stayed unmatched. The CDR3 is made up of 16 amino acids. In germline, CDR1 is SGHRS, CDR2 YFSETQ. The CDR3: CASSHTPLGTGDGYTF. CDR3 in DNA: TGCGCCAGCAGCCACACGCCGCTAGGGACAGGGGACGGCTACACCTTC.